The 4 T cell receptor beta chains in this list originate from one sample, sequenced in a study of shared clonotypes between healthy human individuals. Sequencing was performed with immunoSEQ multiplex PCR; in TCRdb, only in-frame clones are kept and a portion is missing. The sample records about a million clones, about three quarters being singletons. The sequencing input was memory CD4+ T cells sorted from blood. Sample subset: CD45RA-negative fraction. These receptors all come from a young man in good health.

This chain joins TRBV28 and TRBJ2-1; 7 nucleotides line up with TRBD2. This CDR3 comprises 14 residues. Trimming cost V 6 bases and J 9 bases; bases outside gene matches: 11. Germline V gene lookup returns CDR1 MDHEN and CDR2 SYDVKM. This chain's CDR3 is CASSPGRPVSEQFF. The CDR3 DNA sequence: TGTGCCAGCAGCCCCGGGAGGCCGGTCAGTGAGCAGTTCTTC.

About this clone: Other nucleotide sequences in the sample specify the same CDR3. V gene TRBV9 combines with J gene TRBJ2-5; a possible D gene is TRBD2 (6 bases). The V end was cut by 2 bases, the J end by 4 bases, with 9 bases between. Germline V lookup: CDR1 SGDLS, CDR2 YYNGEE. The CDR3 extends over 13 amino acids. CDR3 sequence reads: CASSVGTSETQYF. The DNA of the CDR3 is TGTGCCAGCAGCGTCGGGACTTCAGAGACCCAGTACTTC.

This chain connects TRBV4-3 to TRBJ2-3, with TRBD1 matching 9 bases. CDR3 length: 18 residues. The V segment lost 3 bases and the J segment 0 bases; nucleotides outside the gene matches: 10. Germline lookup yields CDR1 LGHNA and CDR2 YSLEER. The chain's CDR3 is CASSQDRGAETSTDTQYF. The CDR3 nucleotides read TGCGCCAGCAGCCAGGACAGGGGAGCGGAAACTAGCACAGATACGCAGTATTTT.

The CDR3 DNA reads TGTGCCAGCAGCTTAGCTGGAGGGTTGGAAAAACTGTTTTTT. Translation gives CASSLAGGLEKLFF. V gene TRBV7-8 combines with J gene TRBJ1-4; D is uncertain. Germline CDR1 is SGHVS and CDR2 is FQNEAQ. This CDR3 has 14 amino acids. V was pared by 0 bases and J by 8 bases, with 10 bases between. The variable domain in full, with the rest retrieved from reference TRBV7-8 and TRBJ1-4, is GAGVSQSPRYKVAKRGQDVALRCDPISGHVSLFWYQQALGQGPEFLTYFQNEAQLDKSGLPSDRFFAERPEGSVSTLKIQRTQQEDSAVYLCASSLAGGLEKLFFGSGTQLSVL.